These 15 T cell receptor beta chains originate from one sample sequenced in a study of blood T cell repertoires in COVID-19. Here immunoSEQ multiplex PCR was the method, and the copy in TCRdb shows in-frame clones only, minus some. The data hold 250,000 to 400,000 clones, with about 90% observed a single time. Sequencing was carried out using peripheral blood. Every receptor here comes from a woman in her 30s with COVID-19, enrolled during active disease.

The V call is TRBV5-4, the J call TRBJ1-2; 7 nucleotides line up with TRBD1. The CDR3 contains 15 residues. With V trimmed by 4 bases and J by 1 base, 7 bases remained unmatched. The V gene's germline CDR1 is SGHNT and CDR2 YYREEE (reference sequence). CDR3: CASSPATGNNYGYTF. The CDR3 DNA reads as TGTGCCAGCAGCCCCGCGACAGGGAATAACTATGGCTACACCTTC.

V is TRBV4-1 and J is TRBJ2-5, with TRBD2 matching 8 bases. Germline trimming cut 0 bases from V and 2 bases from J; bases unmatched to any gene: 5. The length of the CDR3 is 16 residues. Germline CDR1 MGHRA, CDR2 YSYEKL. The CDR3 region has the DNA TGCGCCAGCAGCCAAGATCGGGGGGGGGTACAAGAGACCCAGTACTTC. Translated, it gives CASSQDRGGVQETQYF.

The CDR3 DNA follows: TGTGCCAGCTTTGAGGGACAGGGCCAAGGTGAGTCCTACAATGAGCAGTTCTTC. Its protein product is CASFEGQGQGESYNEQFF. The rearrangement joins TRBV2 to TRBJ2-1, with TRBD1 matching over 9 bases. The CDR3 extends over 18 amino acids. Germline CDR1 and CDR2: SNHLY and FYNNEI. Trimming took 8 bases from V and 1 from J; bases not matched to a gene: 15.

The rearrangement uses TRBV19 and TRBJ1-1; 7 positions agree with TRBD1. This CDR3 contains 15 residues. Trimming cost V 4 bases and J 0 bases; bases outside gene matches: 5. From germline, CDR1 is LNHDA and CDR2 SQIVND (reference sequence). The CDR3 loop is CASSTRQGLNTEAFF. CDR3 sequence (DNA): TGTGCCAGTAGTACAAGACAGGGTTTGAACACTGAAGCTTTCTTT.

This sequence joins TRBV19 and TRBJ1-1; D not resolved. This CDR3 has 15 residues. Trimming took off 5 bases at V and 2 bases at J, with 15 bases between the two ends. Germline CDR1 and CDR2: LNHDA and SQIVND (reference sequence). CDR3 region: CASSPLVEVNTEAFF. CDR3 coding DNA: TGTGCCAGTAGTCCGCTGGTAGAGGTAAACACTGAAGCTTTCTTT.

The gene calls are TRBV5-1 and TRBJ1-1, with a tentative D call TRBD1 (6 bases). Germline-derived CDR1 and CDR2 are SGHRS and YFSETQ. This CDR3 is built from 14 residues. Trimming removed 4 bases at V and 6 bases at J, with 16 bases between. CDR3 protein: CASSLGGHSAEAFF. The CDR3 region has the DNA TGCGCCAGCAGCCTTGGGGGACATTCGGCTGAAGCTTTCTTT.

Only one count was recorded for this clone. The J gene is TRBJ1-2, the V gene TRBV7-8; D is ambiguous. V lost 5 bases and J 0 bases, leaving 13 bases between the germline ends. There are 15 residues in the CDR3. Germline CDR1 reads SGHVS; CDR2 reads FQNEAQ. DNA of the CDR3: TGTGCCAGCAGCCAGGACTTCGGAGCTAACTATGGCTACACCTTC. Its translation: CASSQDFGANYGYTF.

The genes are TRBV7-3 and TRBJ2-5; 8 positions match TRBD1. The V gene's germline CDR1 is SGHTA and CDR2 FQGTGA. The J segment lost 4 bases and the V segment lost 5 bases, leaving 3 bases of the junction unmatched. This CDR3 region has 13 residues. CDR3 residues: CASSQGQGETQYF. DNA of the CDR3: TGTGCCAGCAGCCAAGGACAGGGAGAGACCCAGTACTTC.

The J gene is TRBJ1-3, the V gene TRBV7-5. TRBV7-5 is labeled a pseudogene. The CDR3 loop spans 16 amino acids. CDR3 sequence: CVRSLGARSGGNTIYF. CDR3 DNA sequence: TGTGTCAGAAGCTTAGGAGCGAGAAGCGGTGGAAACACCATATATTTT.

V gene TRBV30 combines with J gene TRBJ2-6; D may be TRBD1 (5 bases). CDR1 is GTSNPN, CDR2 SVGIG, per germline (reference sequence). This CDR3 has 15 residues. Deletions cut 5 bases from V and 1 base from J, with 12 bases between. CDR3 sequence reads: CAWVSRQSGANVLTF. The CDR3 bases are TGTGCCTGGGTTTCTCGACAGTCTGGGGCCAACGTCCTGACTTTC.

The V call is TRBV18, the J call TRBJ2-1; D may be TRBD1 (5 bases). The germline gives CDR1 KGHSH, CDR2 LQKENI. V lost 6 bases and J lost 4, with 10 bases in between. The CDR3 sequence is 13 residues long. CDR3 residues: CASSDSLYNEQFF. DNA of the CDR3: TGTGCCAGCTCCGACAGCTTGTACAATGAGCAGTTCTTC.

The rearrangement links TRBV7-9 to TRBJ1-4, with unresolved D. This CDR3 is built from 13 residues. V dropped 5 bases and J dropped 11 bases, with 15 bases sitting between them. Germline V gives CDR1 SEHNR, CDR2 FQNEAQ (reference sequence). CDR3 sequence: CASSNLDKQKLFF. The CDR3 region has the DNA TGTGCCAGCAGCAATCTTGATAAACAGAAACTGTTTTTT.

This chain uses TRBV25-1 with TRBJ2-2; possibly TRBD2 for D (5 bases). The germline gives CDR1 MGHDK, CDR2 SYGVNS. The V and J ends lost 5 bases and 7 bases respectively, with 17 bases between them. This CDR3 spans 15 amino acids. The CDR3 nucleotides read TGTGCCAGCAGTCAACTCTTCGGGGTCAGCGGGGAGCTGTTTTTT. Its translation is CASSQLFGVSGELFF.

The chain carries TRBV5-1 and TRBJ2-2; D is possibly TRBD1 (6 bases). The CDR3 totals 13 residues. Germline lookup yields CDR1 SGHRS and CDR2 YFSETQ. V was pared by 8 bases and J by 3 bases, with 11 bases between. The CDR3 nucleotides read TGCGCCAGTAATCAGGGGCACACCGGGGAGCTGTTTTTT. The encoded protein is CASNQGHTGELFF.

This clone has more than one count but fewer than ten. J is TRBJ2-1 and V is TRBV5-1; D gene uncertain. Germline CDR1 reads SGHRS; CDR2 reads YFSETQ. CDR3 length: 14 amino acids. Trimming took 2 bases from V and 0 from J, leaving 6 bases between them. CDR3: CASSLQSSYNEQFF. CDR3 coding DNA: TGCGCCAGCAGCTTACAGAGCTCCTACAATGAGCAGTTCTTC.